This T cell receptor beta chain was recorded in a study of T cell responses to AZD1222 COVID-19 vaccine. As for the study in general: Recipients boosted at about 4 weeks or about 12 weeks are pooled. Overall study findings and caveats: Repertoire sampling was restricted to post-peak T cell response timepoints.

Regarding this clone: No antigen is known for it.

Profiling relied on immunoSEQ multiplex PCR, and the TCRdb table lists in-frame clones only, not all of them. This table holds 150,000 or so clones, around nine tenths found once. This TCR came from an adult in good health. The sample was peripheral blood, taken on day 0 of AZD1222 vaccination.

CDR3 loop: CATTTGRYGYTF. The CDR3 coding sequence is TGTGCCACCACCACAGGGCGCTATGGCTACACCTTC. The V call is TRBV28, the J call TRBJ1-2, with D possibly TRBD1 on 6 matching bases. Germline loops: CDR1 MDHEN, CDR2 SYDVKM. This CDR3 spans 12 amino acids. Trimming shortened V by 10 bases and J by 4 bases, and 13 bases separated the two germline ends.